One T cell receptor (beta chain) is described in this entry. These data are taken from a study of cytomegalovirus exposure and HLA in healthy donors. Both 60 Vbeta primers and 13 Jbeta primers went into the PCR. TCRdb keeps only in-frame clones here, not all; method: immunoSEQ multiplex PCR. Found here are under 250,000 clones, about 85% of them singletons; the top ten hold 0.24%. V shed 6 bases and J 0 bases; nucleotides not matched to a gene: 14. This CDR3 spans 18 amino acids. Germline CDR1 and CDR2: MGHDK and SYGVNS. V gene TRBV25-1 combines with J gene TRBJ2-1, with 7 bases identical to TRBD2. Input material: PBMCs. This clonotype originated in a girl aged 2 to 10 in good health and CMV-seronegative. CDR3 in amino acids: CASSEPRGRGSSYNEQFF. As DNA, the CDR3 is TGTGCCAGCAGCGAACCACGAGGGAGGGGCAGCTCCTACAATGAGCAGTTCTTC.